This T cell receptor beta chain was profiled in a study of graft-versus-host responses after intestinal transplantation. Overall study: Grafts were multivisceral, liver-intestinal, or isolated intestinal. Induction using anti-thymocyte globulin, followed by tacrolimus and steroids for approximately 3 years, was given to all recipients.

Libraries were prepared by immunoSEQ multiplex PCR; TCRdb keeps only in-frame clonotypes and omits some of them. Of 100,000 to 140,000 clones listed, about nine tenths are singletons. V shed 2 bases, J shed 3 bases, and the junction held 2 bases outside the gene matches. Per the germline V gene, CDR1 is SGHTA and CDR2 is FQGNSA. The CDR3 length is 16 residues. This clone was seen just once. What it binds is unknown. The sample here was unstimulated CD4+ T cells sorted from spleen or lymph node cells, taken before transplant. This TCR was recovered from a human donor who was the organ donor for an intestinal transplant. The chain uses TRBV7-2 and TRBJ2-3; TRBD2 matches at 13 bases. CDR3 loop: CASSLWTSGGTDTQYF. DNA of the CDR3: TGTGCCAGCAGCTTATGGACTAGCGGGGGTACAGATACGCAGTATTTT.